Listed here are 25 T cell receptor beta chains from one sample, sequenced in a study of CD8+CD57+ T cells in acquired aplastic anemia. Genomic DNA, serving as template, underwent TCR beta VDJ and CDR3 profiling. TCRdb re-called the reads with MiXCR, one entry per CDR3 protein. This table has about 180,000 distinct CDR3 sequences, about 50% appearing once. All patients picked for sequencing had shown, by flow cytometry, an expansion of CD8+CD57+ cells. The sequenced material came from sorted CD4+, CD8+, or CD8+CD57+ T cells (not recorded which) from PBMCs. These receptors all stem from a human donor with aplastic anemia.

The chain is built from TRBV20-1 and TRBJ2-7, with 11 bases lining up with TRBD1. The V gene's germline CDR1 is DFQATT and CDR2 SNEGSKA (reference sequence). V lost 0 bases and J lost 4; bases outside the gene matches: 8. This CDR3 has 16 residues. The CDR3 nucleotides read TGCAGTGCTAGAGAACCTCGGACAGGGGGCGCGTACGAGCAGTACTTC. It translates to CSAREPRTGGAYEQYF.

The chain is built from TRBV24-1 and TRBJ2-7; tentative D call: TRBD1 (6 bases). Trimming pared 1 base from V and 3 bases from J, leaving 12 bases between. Germline CDR1 and CDR2: KGHDR and SFDVKD. The length of the CDR3 is 15 residues. In nucleotides, the CDR3 is TGTGCCACCAGTGATTTCCAGGGGCAGAGCTACGAGCAGTACTTC. Protein sequence: CATSDFQGQSYEQYF.

The CDR3 loop is CAISGQGVGEQFF. The CDR3 DNA follows: TGTGCCATCAGCGGACAGGGGGTCGGTGAGCAGTTCTTC. The chain links TRBV10-3 to TRBJ2-1, with 10 bases fitting TRBD1. Germline CDR1 reads ENHRY; CDR2 reads SYGVKD. There are 13 residues in the CDR3. J gave up 9 bases and V 6 bases, and 5 bases lay outside the gene matches.

This clonotype was seen repeatedly, ten times or more. The rearrangement links TRBV19 to TRBJ1-5, with D perhaps TRBD1 (6 bases). V lost 3 bases and J 5 bases, leaving 11 bases between the germline ends. CDR3 length: 14 amino acids. From germline, CDR1 is LNHDA and CDR2 SQIVND (reference sequence). CDR3 amino acids: CASSMGTSYQPQHF. Written as DNA, the CDR3 is TGTGCCAGTAGTATGGGGACAAGTTATCAGCCCCAGCATTTT.

The CDR3 bases are TGCGCCAGCAGCTTGGCCTTAGGGGTAGAGACCCAGTACTTC. Its translation is CASSLALGVETQYF. The chain couples TRBV5-1 to TRBJ2-5, with a possible D match to TRBD1 (5 bases). In germline, CDR1 is SGHRS, CDR2 YFSETQ. The CDR3 contains 14 residues. Trimming pared 0 bases from V and 4 bases from J, leaving 10 bases between.

This clonotype has a count of ten or more. The CDR3 bases are TGTGCCAGCAGTGCTGGACAGATCTATGGCTACACCTTC. It translates to CASSAGQIYGYTF. This sequence joins TRBV6-1 and TRBJ1-2, with D possibly being TRBD1 (6 bases). Trimming took 4 bases from V and 4 from J, leaving 10 bases between them. This CDR3 has 13 residues. Germline values: CDR1 MNHNS, CDR2 SASEGT.

Comments on this clonotype: Its ends do not fully match the called genes, so a read error is possible. CDR3 loop: CSVQVEGLGSPPHF. DNA of the CDR3: TGCAGCGTCCAAGTGGAGGGGTTAGGGTCACCCCCCCACTTT. The chain uses TRBV29-1 and TRBJ1-6; a weak D match, TRBD1 (5 bases). Per germline, CDR1 SQVTM and CDR2 ANQGSEA. The CDR3 is 14 residues long.

The chain recombines TRBV12-3 or TRBV12-4 with TRBJ1-2; weak D call: TRBD1 (6 bases). The germline V and J ends were trimmed by 3 bases and 0 bases, with 14 bases remaining between them. The CDR3 runs 16 residues. CDR3 amino acids: CASSFGGRTTNYGYTF. CDR3 in DNA: TGTGCCAGCAGTTTCGGGGGCAGGACTACTAACTATGGCTACACCTTC.

This clonotype was recorded a few times. A much larger clone differs by one base, so this may be a read error. The gene calls are TRBV20-1 and TRBJ1-2; D not resolved. With 6 bases removed from V and 4 bases from J, the gap between germline ends came to 15 bases. CDR1 is DFQATT and CDR2 is SNEGSKA in the germline V gene (reference sequence). CDR3 length: 13 amino acids. CDR3: CSAPDLGTYGYTF. The CDR3 nucleotides are TGCAGTGCACCCGACCTGGGCACCTATGGCTACACCTTC.

CDR3 nucleotides: TGTGCCACCAGCATGCCAGGGTTCCAAGAGACCCAGTACTTC. It encodes CATSMPGFQETQYF. The chain employs TRBV24-1 and TRBJ2-5, with D perhaps TRBD1 (5 bases). V was pared by 7 bases and J by 1 base, with 12 bases between. This CDR3 comprises 14 residues. CDR1 and CDR2 from the germline V gene are KGHDR and SFDVKD.

The V gene is TRBV10-3, the J gene TRBJ2-5, with D uncertain. This CDR3 is 12 amino acids long. The germline V and J ends were trimmed by 9 bases and 2 bases, with 10 bases remaining between them. Germline CDR1 ENHRY, CDR2 SYGVKD. The chain's CDR3 is CAIGREQETQYF. The CDR3 DNA reads as TGTGCCATTGGGCGAGAGCAAGAGACCCAGTACTTC.

This rearrangement joins TRBV2 to TRBJ1-6; the match to TRBD1 covers 7 bases. The CDR3 sequence is 16 residues long. The V and J ends lost 2 bases and 7 bases, in that order; junction bases with no gene match: 8. Germline V gene lookup returns CDR1 SNHLY and CDR2 FYNNEI. The CDR3 bases are TGTGCCAGCAGTGAACAAGGGACAGAAGTAAATTCACCCCTCCACTTT. It encodes CASSEQGTEVNSPLHF.

This clonotype has more than one count but fewer than ten. This rearrangement joins TRBV29-1 to TRBJ1-2, with D perhaps TRBD1 (6 bases). The V and J ends lost 8 bases and 3 bases respectively, with 13 bases between them. The germline gives CDR1 SQVTM, CDR2 ANQGSEA. The CDR3 is 12 amino acids. CDR3 sequence reads: CSTRTDYYGYTF. The CDR3 nucleotides read TGCAGCACAAGGACAGATTACTATGGCTACACCTTC.

As concerns this clonotype: A much larger clone sits a single nucleotide away, making a read error possible. Given the absence of the conserved phenylalanine or tryptophan at the CDR3 end, a read error is likely. V gene TRBV5-1 combines with J gene TRBJ1-1; 7 bases are a match to TRBD1. The trim removed 3 bases at V and 1 base at J, leaving 3 bases unmatched. CDR3 size: 14 residues. Germline V gene lookup returns CDR1 SGHRS and CDR2 YFSETQ. CDR3: CASSSSGGNTEAFL. DNA for the CDR3: TGCGCCAGCAGCTCATCAGGGGGGAACACTGAAGCTTTCCTT.

This clonotype was recorded many times. V usage is TRBV6-1 and J usage is TRBJ2-3; 8 bases line up with TRBD2. The CDR3 has 13 residues. Germline loops: CDR1 MNHNS, CDR2 SASEGT. Unmatched junction bases numbered 4, after V lost 8 bases and J lost 3 bases. The CDR3 nucleotides read TGTGCCAGCGGTCGCGGGGGGACAGATACGCAGTATTTT. Translation: CASGRGGTDTQYF.

This clonotype has ten or more counts. The rearrangement uses TRBV5-5 and TRBJ2-3; D remains ambiguous. Deletions cut 0 bases from V and 0 bases from J, with 8 bases between. The CDR3 spans 15 residues. Germline V gene sequence: CDR1 SGHKS, CDR2 YYEKEE (reference sequence). CDR3 region: CASSLASTSTDTQYF. DNA for the CDR3: TGTGCCAGCAGCTTGGCCAGCACTAGCACAGATACGCAGTATTTT. The whole variable domain, filled in from reference TRBV5-5 and TRBJ2-3, reads DAGVTQSPTHLIKTRGQQVTLRCSPISGHKSVSWYQQVLGQGPQFIFQYYEKEERGRGNFPDRFSARQFPNYSSELNVNALLLGDSALYLCASSLASTSTDTQYFGPGTRLTVL.

The V call is TRBV25-1, the J call TRBJ2-3; 9 positions agree with TRBD1. The ends lost 0 bases at V and 0 bases at J; junction bases unmatched: 7. The CDR3 has 18 amino acids. CDR1 and CDR2 (germline): MGHDK, SYGVNS. The CDR3 spells CASSEYGWGTGSTDTQYF. Written as DNA, the CDR3 is TGTGCCAGCAGTGAATACGGGTGGGGGACAGGGAGCACAGATACGCAGTATTTT. Full variable domain (rest looked up from reference TRBV25-1 and TRBJ2-3): EADIYQTPRYLVIGTGKKITLECSQTMGHDKMYWYQQDPGMELHLIHYSYGVNSTEKGDLSSESTVSRIRTEHFPLTLESARPSHTSQYLCASSEYGWGTGSTDTQYFGPGTRLTVL.

The chain carries TRBV19 and TRBJ2-7; 8 bases line up with TRBD1. Germline values: CDR1 LNHDA, CDR2 SQIVND (reference sequence). Losses at the gene ends were 5 bases for V and 2 bases for J; bases not matched to a gene: 8. The CDR3 runs 15 residues. The CDR3 loop reads CASSPLGQGPYEQYF. CDR3 bases: TGTGCCAGTAGTCCCCTTGGACAGGGACCCTACGAGCAGTACTTC.

This clonotype was recorded a few times. This chain joins TRBV9 and TRBJ2-3; 12 nucleotides agree with TRBD2. Per the germline V gene, CDR1 is SGDLS and CDR2 is YYNGEE. V lost 2 bases and J lost 6; bases outside the gene matches: 1. The CDR3 length is 14 residues. For the CDR3, the DNA is TGTGCCAGCAGCGTTGGGACTAGCGGGGATACGCAGTATTTT. It codes for CASSVGTSGDTQYF.

This clonotype was seen many times. The chain employs TRBV7-9 and TRBJ2-7, with TRBD1 as a possible D gene (6 bases). With 4 bases removed from V and 3 bases from J, the gap between germline ends came to 13 bases. This CDR3 has 14 amino acids. Germline CDR1 reads SEHNR; CDR2 reads FQNEAQ (reference sequence). The CDR3 DNA reads TGTGCCAGCAGCTCCCAGGGGCGGTACTACGAGCAGTACTTC. Its translation is CASSSQGRYYEQYF.

The chain links TRBV29-1 to TRBJ1-1, with D possibly TRBD1 on 6 matching bases. V was trimmed by 6 bases and J by 0 bases, leaving 14 bases between them. The germline CDR1 and CDR2 sequences are SQVTM and ANQGSEA. This CDR3 region has 14 residues. The CDR3 is CSVARQDMNTEAFF. The CDR3 DNA sequence: TGCAGCGTCGCCCGACAGGACATGAACACTGAAGCTTTCTTT.

The V gene is TRBV2, the J gene TRBJ2-1, with 13 positions matching TRBD2. The CDR3 totals 15 residues. Germline CDR1 is SNHLY and CDR2 is FYNNEI. V lost 2 bases to trimming and J lost 9 bases; unmatched junction nucleotides: 4. CDR3 loop: CASSETSGGAGEQFF. As DNA, the CDR3 is TGTGCCAGCAGTGAAACTAGCGGGGGGGCCGGTGAGCAGTTCTTC.

The V gene is TRBV24-1, the J gene TRBJ2-3; D might be TRBD1 or TRBD2, each matching 5 bases. V was pared by 3 bases and J by 0 bases, with 9 bases between. This CDR3 comprises 15 residues. CDR1 and CDR2 from the germline V gene are KGHDR and SFDVKD. The CDR3 here is CATSDARDSTDTQYF. In DNA, the CDR3 is TGTGCCACCAGTGATGCCCGGGACAGCACAGATACGCAGTATTTT.

This clonotype was counted only a few times. The V call is TRBV28, the J call TRBJ1-3; D possibly corresponds to TRBD1 (6 bases). This CDR3 is 13 amino acids long. Per the germline V gene, CDR1 is MDHEN and CDR2 is SYDVKM. V was cut by 7 bases and J by 5 bases, with 12 bases left in between. CDR3 sequence (DNA): TGTGCCAGCACCAGGGACAAACGAAACACCATATATTTT. Translation: CASTRDKRNTIYF.

This clonotype was detected only once. The gene calls are TRBV19 and TRBJ2-3; TRBD1 agrees at 11 bases. The germline gives CDR1 LNHDA, CDR2 SQIVND (reference sequence). J was trimmed by 4 bases and V by 5 bases; bases with no gene match: 5. CDR3 size: 15 residues. CDR3 in amino acids: CASSVDRGRADTQYF. CDR3 DNA: TGTGCCAGTAGTGTGGACAGGGGGCGAGCAGATACGCAGTATTTT.